The 5 T cell receptor beta chains below come from one sample, sequenced in a study of T cell clonality in common variable immunodeficiency. The data were produced by immunoSEQ multiplex PCR, yet TCRdb's version contains in-frame clones alone and is incomplete. This sample comprises roughly 39,000 clones, none seen once only. General study points: In common variable immunodeficiency, TCR beta chains reportedly carried fewer deletions and N-nucleotide insertions.

These TCRs are of unknown antigen specificity. The sequenced sample was peripheral blood mononuclear cells. The receptors originated from a human donor with common variable immunodeficiency.

In this sample, this clone turned up many times. The CDR3 extends 3 residues past the end of the read, so its final part is completed from the germline J gene. V usage is TRBV5-5 and J usage is TRBJ1-2; TRBD1 aligns across 9 bases. The CDR3 sequence is 14 residues long. The V gene's germline CDR1 is SGHKS and CDR2 YYEKEE (reference sequence). Incomplete CDR3 DNA: TGTGCCAGCAGCTTGGGCGGGACAGGGAAGGGC. Translation gives CASSLGGTGKG. The entire CDR3 protein is CASSLGGTGKGYTF.

Details on this clone: Sequencing ends 3 residues short of the CDR3 end; the germline J gene provides the rest. This rearrangement joins TRBV19 to TRBJ2-7; tentative D call: TRBD2 (6 bases). Between the trimmed V and J ends, which lost 4 bases and 6 bases, there was a span of 19 bases. Germline CDR1 LNHDA, CDR2 SQIVND (reference sequence). The CDR3 is made up of 15 amino acids. The DNA read from the CDR3 is TGTGCCAGTAGTACACCGGGACTTCCAGGGCGCGAG. Translated: CASSTPGLPGRE. The CDR3 in full is CASSTPGLPGREQYF.

With respect to this clone: The read terminates 3 residues ahead of where the CDR3 ends, so the germline J gene completes it. This sequence joins TRBV7-3 and TRBJ2-3; perhaps TRBD1 as D (5 bases). Germline V gene sequence: CDR1 SGHTA, CDR2 FQGTGA. This CDR3 comprises 16 residues. V shed 0 bases and J shed 0 bases, with 10 bases lying between them. Incomplete CDR3 DNA: TGTGCCAGCAGCTTAACGAGGACACGGAGCACAGATACG. Amino acids: CASSLTRTRSTDT. The full CDR3 protein is CASSLTRTRSTDTQYF.

About this clone: The CDR3 end falls 3 residues outside the read, so it is completed with the germline J gene. The gene calls are TRBV19 and TRBJ2-2; 13 bases match TRBD2. After removal of 7 bases from V and 8 bases from J, the junction contained 13 bases not matched to a gene. This CDR3 contains 17 residues. Germline loops: CDR1 LNHDA, CDR2 SQIVND (reference sequence). The sequenced CDR3 bases are TGTGCCAGTACTCGTGGACTAGCGGGAGCGCATGGAGGGGAG. It yields the protein CASTRGLAGAHGGE. The complete CDR3 sequence is CASTRGLAGAHGGELFF.

Points on this clone: The read ends 3 residues shy of where the CDR3 ends; the end is completed using the germline J gene. The chain combines TRBV19 with TRBJ2-1, with D perhaps TRBD1 (6 bases). V was shortened by 5 bases and J by 0 bases, with 11 bases between the two germline ends. The CDR3 totals 15 residues. From germline, CDR1 is LNHDA and CDR2 SQIVND (reference sequence). This CDR3 is CASSETGHSYNEQFF. CDR3 bases read: TGTGCCAGTAGTGAAACGGGACACTCCTACAATGAG.